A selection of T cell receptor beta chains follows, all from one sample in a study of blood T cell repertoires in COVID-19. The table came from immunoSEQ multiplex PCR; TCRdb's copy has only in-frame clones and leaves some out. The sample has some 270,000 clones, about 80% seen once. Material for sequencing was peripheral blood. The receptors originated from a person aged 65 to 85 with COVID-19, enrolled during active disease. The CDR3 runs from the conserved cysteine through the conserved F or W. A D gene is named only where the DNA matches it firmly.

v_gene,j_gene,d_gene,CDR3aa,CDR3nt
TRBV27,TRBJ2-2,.,CASELPPYGGQSNTGELFF,TGTGCCAGCGAGTTACCTCCTTACGGCGGACAGAGTAACACCGGGGAGCTGTTTTTT
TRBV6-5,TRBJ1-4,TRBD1,CASRSGTGLNEKLFF,TGTGCCAGCAGATCTGGGACAGGGCTTAATGAAAAACTGTTTTTT
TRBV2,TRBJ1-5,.,CASSVKNSNQPQHF,TGTGCCAGCAGTGTTAAAAATAGCAATCAGCCCCAGCATTTT
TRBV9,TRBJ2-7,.,CASSVAADSSYEQYF,TGTGCCAGCAGCGTAGCGGCGGACAGTTCCTACGAGCAGTACTTC
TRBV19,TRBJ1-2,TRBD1,CASKTDRGNYGYTF,TGTGCCAGTAAGACGGACAGGGGCAACTATGGCTACACCTTC
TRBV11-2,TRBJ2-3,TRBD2,CASSLDGLAAPSTDTQYF,TGTGCCAGCAGCTTAGATGGCCTAGCGGCCCCCAGCACAGATACGCAGTATTTT
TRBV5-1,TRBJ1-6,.,CASSFQGRNSPLHF,TGCGCCAGCAGCTTTCAGGGAAGGAATTCACCCCTCCACTTT
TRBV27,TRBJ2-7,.,CASTPRGFHEQYF,TGTGCCAGCACCCCGCGCGGGTTTCACGAGCAGTACTTC
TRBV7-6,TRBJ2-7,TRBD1,CASSSGQGERFF,TGTGCCAGCAGCTCCGGACAGGGGGAGAGGTTCTTC
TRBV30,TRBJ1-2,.,CAWSWHYGYTF,TGTGCCTGGAGTTGGCACTATGGCTACACCTTC
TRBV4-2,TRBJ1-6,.,CASSQGEGSSPLHF,TGTGCCAGCAGCCAAGGGGAGGGCTCTTCACCCCTCCACTTT